A single T cell receptor beta chain is shown here with its context. The sequenced fragment ends 3 residues before the CDR3 boundary, so the rest is inferred from the germline J gene. The CDR3 covers 11 residues. The V end was cut by 11 bases, the J end by 7 bases, with 12 bases between. Germline V gives CDR1 SEHNR, CDR2 FQNEAQ (reference sequence). The method was immunoSEQ multiplex PCR; TCRdb's version includes in-frame clones alone and lacks a portion of them. The sample has 20,000 to 25,000 clones. This entry belongs to a study of T cells in women clearing cervical HPV infection. Study in general: Donors had HPV16-related CIN3 or worse; 2 had invasive cancer. Controls' single incident HPV16 infection cleared within 12 months without precancer.

MY09/MY11 PCR detected cervical HPV DNA; dot-blot assigned genotypes. This sequence was found in a woman between 18 and 69 years old with a cervical HPV16 infection that either progressed to CIN3+ or cleared (not recorded which). The material sequenced was blood buffy coat. The V and J genes are TRBV7-9 and TRBJ2-4; D call uncertain. The covered CDR3 bases are TGTGCCTACCTCGGGTACAACATT. Translated, it gives CAYLGYNI. The whole CDR3 sequence reads CAYLGYNIQYF.